Below are 18 T cell receptor beta chains sequenced from a single sample in a study of identifying expanded T cells in peripheral blood. The assay was immunoSEQ multiplex PCR, and TCRdb's table has in-frame clones only and misses some. The sample consists of about 100,000 clones, approximately 88% of them appearing once. Sequenced material: blood. The receptors shown here come from a person between 18 and 75 years old in good health.

The V and J genes are TRBV14 and TRBJ2-5; 9 positions match TRBD1. V shed 6 bases, J shed 7 bases, and the junction held 6 bases outside the gene matches. CDR1 and CDR2 from the germline V gene are SGHDN and FVKESK. The CDR3 spans 13 residues. CDR3 in DNA: TGTGCCAGCAGTGGACAGGGGATCGGGACCCAGTACTTC. Residues: CASSGQGIGTQYF.

CDR3 region: CASSDALQSRGQYF. Here the CDR3 DNA reads TGTGCCAGCAGTGATGCACTACAGTCTAGAGGGCAGTACTTC. The chain carries TRBV25-1 and TRBJ2-7, with unresolved D. This CDR3 spans 14 amino acids. V was trimmed by 3 bases and J by 9 bases, leaving 18 bases between them. Germline-derived CDR1 and CDR2 are MGHDK and SYGVNS.

The chain joins TRBV9 to TRBJ2-3; D possibly uses TRBD1 or TRBD2 (7 bases each). There are 16 residues in the CDR3. Germline CDR1 and CDR2: SGDLS and YYNGEE. V was shortened by 4 bases and J by 5 bases, with 20 bases between the two germline ends. CDR3 protein: CASSLQGGGVGDTQYF. DNA for the CDR3: TGTGCCAGCAGCCTCCAGGGAGGGGGCGTCGGAGATACGCAGTATTTT.

This clone occurred once. CDR3 bases: TGTGCCAGCAGGAAGGAGGGGGGTGGAAACACCATATATTTT. The encoded protein is CASRKEGGGNTIYF. The genes are TRBV2 and TRBJ1-3; possibly TRBD1 for D (6 bases). CDR1 is SNHLY and CDR2 is FYNNEI in the germline V gene. The CDR3 is made up of 14 amino acids. The germline V and J ends were trimmed by 6 bases and 3 bases, with 12 bases remaining between them.

The chain is built from TRBV5-4 and TRBJ1-2; 9 positions match TRBD1. The germline V gene has CDR1 SGHNT and CDR2 YYREEE (reference sequence). V trimming: 4 bases; J trimming: 6 bases; junction bases outside the gene matches: 10. The CDR3 covers 15 residues. This CDR3 is CASSQAGQGINGYTF. Here the CDR3 DNA reads TGTGCCAGCAGCCAGGCGGGACAGGGAATAAATGGCTACACCTTC.

The chain has TRBV6-5 and TRBJ1-5; 8 nucleotides agree with TRBD1. The CDR3 extends over 15 amino acids. The V and J ends lost 6 bases and 8 bases, in that order; junction bases with no gene match: 12. Germline lookup yields CDR1 MNHEY and CDR2 SVGAGI. CDR3 amino acids: CASSRSSDRGEPQHF. CDR3 nucleotide sequence: TGTGCCAGCAGCCGGAGTAGTGACAGGGGAGAGCCCCAGCATTTT.

The chain couples TRBV6-1 to TRBJ2-7; no definite D call. V was shortened by 4 bases and J by 1 base, with 14 bases between the two germline ends. CDR1 and CDR2 (germline): MNHNS, SASEGT. The CDR3 is 15 residues long. The CDR3 DNA sequence: TGTGCCAGCAGTGGTAACTTAGCACCTTCCTACGAGCAGTACTTC. It codes for CASSGNLAPSYEQYF.

The rearrangement uses TRBV5-6 and TRBJ1-1; 7 positions agree with TRBD1. This CDR3 is 14 amino acids long. V lost 4 bases and J lost 7; bases outside the gene matches: 10. Germline CDR1 SGHDT, CDR2 YYEEEE. The CDR3 DNA reads TGTGCCAGCAGCCGTAGACAGGGAACGAATGAAGCTTTCTTT. Residues: CASSRRQGTNEAFF.

The chain couples TRBV28 to TRBJ2-7; the D is unclear. This CDR3 contains 15 residues. V was trimmed by 2 bases and J by 2 bases, leaving 13 bases between them. CDR1 is MDHEN and CDR2 is SYDVKM in the germline V gene. DNA of the CDR3: TGTGCCAGCAGTTTAAACGACTTTGACGCCTACGAGCAGTACTTC. As protein: CASSLNDFDAYEQYF. The whole variable domain, filled in from reference TRBV28 and TRBJ2-7, reads DVKVTQSSRYLVKRTGEKVFLECVQDMDHENMFWYRQDPGLGLRLIYFSYDVKMKEKGDIPEGYSVSREKKERFSLILESASTNQTSMYLCASSLNDFDAYEQYFGPGTRLTVT.

The gene calls are TRBV5-1 and TRBJ2-7, with a weak D call TRBD1 (5 bases). This CDR3 region has 14 residues. V was cut by 6 bases and J by 2 bases, with 15 bases left in between. From germline, CDR1 is SGHRS and CDR2 YFSETQ. The CDR3 loop reads CASISSPGPYEQYF. The DNA for the CDR3 is TGCGCCAGCATCTCAAGCCCAGGGCCCTACGAGCAGTACTTC.

This sequence joins TRBV7-2 and TRBJ2-1; the D is unclear. The V gene lost 1 base and the J gene lost 10 bases, with 8 bases spanning the gap. The CDR3 contains 12 residues. Germline CDR1 and CDR2: SGHTA and FQGNSA. CDR3 in amino acids: CASSLDESEQFF. For the CDR3, the DNA is TGTGCCAGCAGCTTAGATGAGTCAGAGCAGTTCTTC.

This chain links TRBV7-3 with TRBJ1-3; no clear D gene. Germline CDR1 reads SGHTA; CDR2 reads FQGTGA. The CDR3 runs to 14 residues. V was cut by 2 bases and J by 0 bases, with 5 bases left in between. The CDR3: CASSLSGSGNTIYF. DNA for the CDR3: TGTGCCAGCAGCTTATCGGGCTCTGGAAACACCATATATTTT.

This chain connects TRBV18 to TRBJ2-3, with D possibly matching TRBD1 (5 bases). The CDR3 contains 18 residues. Deletions cut 1 base from V and 0 bases from J, with 17 bases between. Germline-derived CDR1 and CDR2 are KGHSH and LQKENI. The CDR3 DNA reads as TGTGCCAGCTCACCACGCCCGGACAAACCCTCTAGCACAGATACGCAGTATTTT. This gives the protein CASSPRPDKPSSTDTQYF. Filled out from reference TRBV18 and TRBJ2-3, the complete variable domain reads NAGVMQNPRHLVRRRGQEARLRCSPMKGHSHVYWYRQLPEEGLKFMVYLQKENIIDESGMPKERFSAEFPKEGPSILRIQQVVRGDSAAYFCASSPRPDKPSSTDTQYFGPGTRLTVL.

The V and J genes are TRBV30 and TRBJ2-7; 11 bases map to TRBD1. The ends lost 0 bases at V and 0 bases at J; junction bases unmatched: 4. The CDR3 extends over 16 amino acids. Germline CDR1 GTSNPN, CDR2 SVGIG (reference sequence). CDR3 sequence reads: CAWSVPGQGGSYEQYF. CDR3 nucleotide sequence: TGTGCCTGGAGTGTACCGGGACAGGGGGGCTCCTACGAGCAGTACTTC.

In this sample, this clone turned up once. The chain recombines TRBV29-1 with TRBJ1-2; tentative D call: TRBD1 (5 bases). V was trimmed by 4 bases and J by 8 bases, leaving 14 bases between them. This CDR3 region has 12 residues. From germline, CDR1 is SQVTM and CDR2 ANQGSEA. As DNA, the CDR3 is TGCAGCGTTGGGTTGGGGCAGATCGGCTACACCTTC. Its translation: CSVGLGQIGYTF.

This chain's CDR3 is CAVRRGGHTEAFF. The CDR3 DNA reads TGTGCCGTAAGACGGGGGGGACACACTGAAGCTTTCTTT. The rearrangement joins TRBV10-3 to TRBJ1-1; weak D call: TRBD1 (5 bases). Trimming cost V 11 bases and J 3 bases, with 16 bases left between them. The CDR3 runs to 13 residues. Germline V lookup: CDR1 ENHRY, CDR2 SYGVKD.

This clone has a single count. The chain combines TRBV2 with TRBJ2-5, with D unresolved. The V end lost 4 bases, the J end lost 6 bases, and 3 bases lay between the germline ends. The CDR3 contains 10 residues. Germline V CDR1 and CDR2: SNHLY, FYNNEI. CDR3 in DNA: TGTGCCAGCAGTGTAAAGACCCAGTACTTC. It is translated as CASSVKTQYF.

The chain couples TRBV7-9 to TRBJ2-7; 8 nucleotides match TRBD1. V lost 7 bases to trimming and J lost 3 bases; unmatched junction nucleotides: 11. From germline, CDR1 is SEHNR and CDR2 FQNEAQ (reference sequence). The CDR3 runs 15 residues. The CDR3 spells CASNRMTGVNYEQYF. CDR3 coding DNA: TGTGCCAGCAACAGAATGACAGGGGTTAACTACGAGCAGTACTTC.